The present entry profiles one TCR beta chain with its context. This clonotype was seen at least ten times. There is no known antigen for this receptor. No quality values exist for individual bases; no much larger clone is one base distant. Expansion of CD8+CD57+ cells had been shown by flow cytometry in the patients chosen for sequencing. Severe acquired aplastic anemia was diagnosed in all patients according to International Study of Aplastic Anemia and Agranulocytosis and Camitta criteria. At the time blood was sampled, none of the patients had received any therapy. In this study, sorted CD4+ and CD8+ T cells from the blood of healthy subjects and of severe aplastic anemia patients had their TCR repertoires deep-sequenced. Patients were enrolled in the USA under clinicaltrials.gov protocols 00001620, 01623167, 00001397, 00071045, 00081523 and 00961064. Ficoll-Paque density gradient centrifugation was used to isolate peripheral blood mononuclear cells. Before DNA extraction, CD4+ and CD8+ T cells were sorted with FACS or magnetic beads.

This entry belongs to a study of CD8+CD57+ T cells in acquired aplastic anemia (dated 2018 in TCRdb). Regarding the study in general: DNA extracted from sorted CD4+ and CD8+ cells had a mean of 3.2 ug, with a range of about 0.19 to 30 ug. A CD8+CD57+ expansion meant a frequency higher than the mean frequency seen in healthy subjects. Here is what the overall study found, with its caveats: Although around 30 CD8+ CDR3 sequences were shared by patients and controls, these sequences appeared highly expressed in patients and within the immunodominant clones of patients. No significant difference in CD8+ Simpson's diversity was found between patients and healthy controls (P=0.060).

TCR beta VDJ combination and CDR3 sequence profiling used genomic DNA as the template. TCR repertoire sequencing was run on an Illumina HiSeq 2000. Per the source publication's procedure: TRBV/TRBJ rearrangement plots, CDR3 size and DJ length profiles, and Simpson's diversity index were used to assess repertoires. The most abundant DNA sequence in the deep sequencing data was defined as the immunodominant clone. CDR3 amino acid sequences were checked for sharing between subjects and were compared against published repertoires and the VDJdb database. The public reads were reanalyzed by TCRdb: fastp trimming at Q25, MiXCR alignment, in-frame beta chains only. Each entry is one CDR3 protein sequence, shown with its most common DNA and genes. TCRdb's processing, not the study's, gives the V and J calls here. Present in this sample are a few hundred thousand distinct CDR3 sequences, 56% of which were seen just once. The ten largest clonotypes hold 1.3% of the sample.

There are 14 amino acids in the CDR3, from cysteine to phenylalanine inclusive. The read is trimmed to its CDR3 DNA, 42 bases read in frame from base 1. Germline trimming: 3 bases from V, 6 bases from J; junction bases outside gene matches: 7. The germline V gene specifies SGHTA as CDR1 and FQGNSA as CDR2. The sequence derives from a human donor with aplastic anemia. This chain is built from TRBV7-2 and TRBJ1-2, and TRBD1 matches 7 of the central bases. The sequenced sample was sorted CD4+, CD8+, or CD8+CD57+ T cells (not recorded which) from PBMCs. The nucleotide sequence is TGTGCCAGCAGCTTGGGACAGTTCCTCGATGGCTACACCTTC. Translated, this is CASSLGQFLDGYTF. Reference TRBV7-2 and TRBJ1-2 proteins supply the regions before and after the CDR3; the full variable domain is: GAGVSQSPSNKVTEKGKDVELRCDPISGHTALYWYRQSLGQGLEFLIYFQGNSAPDKSGLPSDRFSAERTGGSVSTLTIQRTQQEDSAVYLCASSLGQFLDGYTFGSGTRLTVV.